This TCR beta chain derives from a study of cytomegalovirus exposure and HLA in healthy donors. The germline V gene encodes CDR1 MNHNS and CDR2 SASEGT. The CDR3 extends over 14 amino acids. The junction had 10 bases not matched to a gene; V was cut back by 6 bases and J by 7 bases. The PCR was carried out with 60 Vbeta primers and 13 Jbeta primers. The protocol was immunoSEQ multiplex PCR, while the TCRdb copy is restricted to in-frame clones and leaves out a portion. The repertoire includes 70,000 to 95,000 clones, over 75% of them detected once, and 3.3% sits in the top ten. Regarding this clone: The antigen is unknown.

General study points: The productive fraction for most TCR beta V segments was about 87% or about 30% in an earlier analysis.

Sequenced material: PBMCs. The chain has TRBV6-1 and TRBJ1-2; 8 bases fit TRBD1. This receptor was obtained from a man aged 45 to 65 in good health and CMV-seronegative. The CDR3 bases are TGTGCCAGCAGACCGACAGGGGCTGGTGGTGGCTACACCTTC. It encodes CASRPTGAGGGYTF.